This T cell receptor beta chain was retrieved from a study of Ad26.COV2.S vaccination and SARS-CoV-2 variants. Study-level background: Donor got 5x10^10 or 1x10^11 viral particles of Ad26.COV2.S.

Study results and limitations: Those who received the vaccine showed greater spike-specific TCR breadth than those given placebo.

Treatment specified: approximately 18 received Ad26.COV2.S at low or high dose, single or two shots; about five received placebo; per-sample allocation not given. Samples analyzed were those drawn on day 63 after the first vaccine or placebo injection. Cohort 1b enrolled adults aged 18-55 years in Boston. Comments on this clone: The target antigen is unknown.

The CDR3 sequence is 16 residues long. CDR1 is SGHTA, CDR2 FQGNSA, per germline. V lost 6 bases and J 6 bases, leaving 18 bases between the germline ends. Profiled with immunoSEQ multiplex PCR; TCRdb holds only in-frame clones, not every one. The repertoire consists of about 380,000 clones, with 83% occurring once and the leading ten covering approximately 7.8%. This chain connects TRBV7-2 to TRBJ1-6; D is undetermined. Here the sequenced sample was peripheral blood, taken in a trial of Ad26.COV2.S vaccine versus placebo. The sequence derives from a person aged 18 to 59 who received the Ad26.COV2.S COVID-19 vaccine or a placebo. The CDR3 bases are TGTGCCAGCAGTCCGGCCGGGCGTCCTTCTAATTCACCCCTCCACTTT. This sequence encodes CASSPAGRPSNSPLHF. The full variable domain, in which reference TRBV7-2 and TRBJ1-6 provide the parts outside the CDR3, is GAGVSQSPSNKVTEKGKDVELRCDPISGHTALYWYRQSLGQGLEFLIYFQGNSAPDKSGLPSDRFSAERTGGSVSTLTIQRTQQEDSAVYLCASSPAGRPSNSPLHFGNGTRLTVT.